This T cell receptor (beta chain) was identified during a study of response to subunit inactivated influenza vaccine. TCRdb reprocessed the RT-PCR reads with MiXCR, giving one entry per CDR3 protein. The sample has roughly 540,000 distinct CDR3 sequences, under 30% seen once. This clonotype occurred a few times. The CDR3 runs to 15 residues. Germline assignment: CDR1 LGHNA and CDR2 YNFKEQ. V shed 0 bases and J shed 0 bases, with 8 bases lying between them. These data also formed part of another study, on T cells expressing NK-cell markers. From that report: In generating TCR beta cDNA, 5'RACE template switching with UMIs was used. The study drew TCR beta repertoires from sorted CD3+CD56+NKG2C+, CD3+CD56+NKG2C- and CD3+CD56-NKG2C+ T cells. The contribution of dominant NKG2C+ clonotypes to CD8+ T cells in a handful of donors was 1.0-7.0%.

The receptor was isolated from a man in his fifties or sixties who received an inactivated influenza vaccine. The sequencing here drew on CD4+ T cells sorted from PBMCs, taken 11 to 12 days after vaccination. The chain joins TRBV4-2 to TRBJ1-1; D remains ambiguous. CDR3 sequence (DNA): TGTGCCAGCAGCCAAGAGTGGACGGTGAACACTGAAGCTTTCTTT. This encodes CASSQEWTVNTEAFF.